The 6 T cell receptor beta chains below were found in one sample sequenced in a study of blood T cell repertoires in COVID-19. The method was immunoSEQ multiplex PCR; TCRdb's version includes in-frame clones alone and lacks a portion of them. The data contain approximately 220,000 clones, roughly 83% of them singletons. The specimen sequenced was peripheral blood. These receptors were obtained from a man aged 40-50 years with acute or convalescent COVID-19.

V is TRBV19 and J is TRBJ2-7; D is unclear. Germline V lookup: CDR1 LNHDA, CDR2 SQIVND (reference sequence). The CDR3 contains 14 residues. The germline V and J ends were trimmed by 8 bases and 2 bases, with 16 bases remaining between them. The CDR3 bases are TGTGCCAGTCGGATTACGGCAGGTGCCTACGAGCAGTACTTC. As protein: CASRITAGAYEQYF. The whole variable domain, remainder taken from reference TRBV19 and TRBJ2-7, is DGGITQSPKYLFRKEGQNVTLSCEQNLNHDAMYWYRQDPGQGLRLIYYSQIVNDFQKGDIAEGYSVSREKKESFPLTVTSAQKNPTAFYLCASRITAGAYEQYFGPGTRLTVT.

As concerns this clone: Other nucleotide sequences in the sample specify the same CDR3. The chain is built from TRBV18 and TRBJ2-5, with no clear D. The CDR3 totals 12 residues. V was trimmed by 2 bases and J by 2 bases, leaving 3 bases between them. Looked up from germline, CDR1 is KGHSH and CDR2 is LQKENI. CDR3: CASSPTQETQYF. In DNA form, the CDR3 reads TGTGCCAGCTCACCAACTCAAGAGACCCAGTACTTC.

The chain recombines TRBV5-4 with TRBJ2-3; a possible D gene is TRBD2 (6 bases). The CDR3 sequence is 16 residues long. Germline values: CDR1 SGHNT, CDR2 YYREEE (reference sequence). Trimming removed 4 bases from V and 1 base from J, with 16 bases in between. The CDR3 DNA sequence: TGTGCCAGCAGCCCCGGAGGGGCCTCTGGCACAGATACGCAGTATTTT. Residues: CASSPGGASGTDTQYF.

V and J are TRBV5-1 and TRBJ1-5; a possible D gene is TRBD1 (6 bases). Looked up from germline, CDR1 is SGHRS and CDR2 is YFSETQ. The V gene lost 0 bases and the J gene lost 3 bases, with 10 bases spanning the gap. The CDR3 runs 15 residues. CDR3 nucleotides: TGCGCCAGCAGCTTGGTGTCAGGGGACAATCAGCCCCAGCATTTT. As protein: CASSLVSGDNQPQHF. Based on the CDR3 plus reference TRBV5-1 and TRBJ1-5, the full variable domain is KAGVTQTPRYLIKTRGQQVTLSCSPISGHRSVSWYQQTPGQGLQFLFEYFSETQRNKGNFPGRFSGRQFSNSRSEMNVSTLELGDSALYLCASSLVSGDNQPQHFGDGTRLSIL.

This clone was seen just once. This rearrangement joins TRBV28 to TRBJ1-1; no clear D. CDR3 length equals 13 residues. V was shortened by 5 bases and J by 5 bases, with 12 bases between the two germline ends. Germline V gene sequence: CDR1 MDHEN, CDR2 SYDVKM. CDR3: CASSPRGRTEAFF. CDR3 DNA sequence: TGTGCCAGCAGTCCTCGAGGGCGGACTGAAGCTTTCTTT.

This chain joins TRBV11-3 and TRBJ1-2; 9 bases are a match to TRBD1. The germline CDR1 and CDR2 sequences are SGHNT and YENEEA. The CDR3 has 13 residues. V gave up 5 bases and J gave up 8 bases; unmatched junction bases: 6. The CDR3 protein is CASSMDRGYGYTF. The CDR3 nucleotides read TGTGCCAGCAGCATGGACAGGGGCTACGGCTACACCTTC.